These T cell receptor beta chains were read from a single sample in a study of CD4+ T cells in melanoma. Some clones are missing from TCRdb's copy, which holds only in-frame ones; the method was immunoSEQ multiplex PCR. Counted here are about 110,000 clones, 80% to 95% occurring once; the ten biggest clones make up about 3.3%. The sequencing sample was made of peripheral blood. These receptors were obtained from a human donor with melanoma. CDR3s include the opening cysteine and the closing phenylalanine or tryptophan. A D gene is named only where the DNA matches it firmly. Some rows mark clone size as missing; the rest say once, few, many or name a class of expanded clone.

clone size,D gene,J gene,V gene,CDR3 protein,CDR3 DNA
NA,NA,TRBJ1-1,TRBV11-2,CASSFSFDRSAFF,TGTGCCAGCAGCTTTTCTTTCGACAGGTCGGCTTTCTTT
NA,NA,TRBJ1-2,TRBV5-1,CASSLESPNYGYTF,TGCGCCAGCAGCTTGGAGTCACCAAACTATGGCTACACCTTC
NA,NA,TRBJ1-2,TRBV6-1,CASGQNYGYTF,TGTGCCAGCGGACAGAACTATGGCTACACCTTC
NA,NA,TRBJ1-1,TRBV7-3,CASSPDNQNTEAFF,TGTGCCAGCAGCCCGGACAACCAAAACACTGAAGCTTTCTTT
NA,TRBD2,TRBJ2-5,TRBV29-1,CSVEGAGWEETQYF,TGCAGCGTTGAAGGAGCGGGATGGGAGGAGACCCAGTACTTC
NA,TRBD2,TRBJ2-3,TRBV12-5,CASGLARGTSGRPSTDTQYF,TGTGCTAGTGGTTTAGCGCGCGGGACTAGCGGACGCCCTAGCACAGATACGCAGTATTTT
NA,NA,TRBJ2-7,TRBV30,CAWSVNSYEQYF,TGTGCCTGGAGTGTAAACTCCTACGAGCAGTACTTC
NA,NA,TRBJ2-3,TRBV9,CASSSLAWSTDTQYF,TGTGCCAGCAGCTCCCTGGCGTGGAGCACAGATACGCAGTATTTT
NA,NA,TRBJ1-1,TRBV13,CASRQRSPREAFF,TGTGCCAGCAGGCAGCGATCTCCGAGGGAAGCTTTCTTT
NA,NA,TRBJ2-6,TRBV5-8,CASSFRGSGANVLTF,TGTGCCAGCAGCTTCAGGGGATCCGGGGCCAACGTCCTGACTTTC
NA,NA,TRBJ2-7,TRBV25-1,CASSESRRPPDF,TGTGCCAGCAGTGAATCCCGACGGCCCCCGGACTTC
NA,TRBD1,TRBJ1-1,TRBV6-5,CASRSLTGKAFF,TGTGCCAGCAGGTCCCTGACAGGGAAAGCTTTCTTT
NA,TRBD1,TRBJ1-4,TRBV4-1,CASSQTVGQSEKLFF,TGCGCCAGCAGCCAAACGGTGGGACAGAGCGAAAAACTGTTTTTT
NA,NA,TRBJ1-3,TRBV7-9,CASTLDGHTIYF,TGTGCCAGCACCCTAGACGGCCACACCATATATTTT
NA,NA,TRBJ2-7,TRBV9,CASSSHREESYEQYF,TGTGCCAGCAGCAGTCACAGGGAGGAGTCCTACGAGCAGTACTTC
NA,NA,TRBJ2-2,TRBV7-9,CASSSNRFGGELFF,TGTGCCAGCAGCTCTAACAGGTTTGGCGGGGAGCTGTTTTTT
NA,NA,TRBJ2-2,TRBV7-9,CASSLAGNTGELFF,TGTGCCAGCAGCTTAGCCGGGAACACCGGGGAGCTGTTTTTT
NA,TRBD2,TRBJ2-1,TRBV7-9,CASRTSGGNNEQFF,TGTGCCAGCAGAACGAGCGGGGGGAACAATGAGCAGTTCTTC
NA,TRBD1,TRBJ2-7,TRBV6-1,CASSEGGTGPYEQYF,TGTGCCAGCAGTGAAGGTGGGACAGGGCCCTACGAGCAGTACTTC
NA,TRBD1,TRBJ1-3,TRBV7-3,CASTETDRGQSRGNTIYF,TGTGCCAGCACTGAAACGGACAGGGGGCAATCTCGTGGAAACACCATATATTTT
once,NA,TRBJ1-1,TRBV6-1,CASTIMDTEAFF,TGTGCCAGCACAATCATGGATACTGAAGCTTTCTTT
NA,TRBD1,TRBJ1-5,TRBV7-9,CASSLGTGFQPQHF,TGTGCCAGCAGCCTCGGGACAGGTTTTCAGCCCCAGCATTTT
NA,TRBD1,TRBJ2-2,TRBV7-2,CASSSTGPGELFF,TGTGCCAGCAGCTCGACAGGGCCCGGGGAGCTGTTTTTT
NA,TRBD1,TRBJ2-7,TRBV27,CASSISGDREVHEQYF,TGTGCCAGCAGTATCTCCGGGGACAGGGAGGTCCACGAGCAGTACTTC
NA,TRBD2,TRBJ2-7,TRBV7-2,CASSTAGFYEQYF,TGTGCCAGCAGCACAGCGGGGTTCTACGAGCAGTACTTC
NA,TRBD1,TRBJ2-7,TRBV7-9,CASSLTGIEQYF,TGTGCCAGCAGCTTGACAGGGATCGAGCAGTACTTC
NA,NA,TRBJ1-2,TRBV20-1,CSARGIGYTF,TGCAGTGCTAGAGGGATAGGCTACACCTTC
NA,NA,TRBJ1-2,TRBV5-4,CASSLEPSVDGYTF,TGTGCCAGCAGCTTGGAACCCTCGGTAGATGGCTACACCTTC
NA,NA,TRBJ1-4,TRBV25-1,CASSEGRNTGFEKLFF,TGTGCCAGCAGTGAGGGGCGGAACACAGGGTTCGAAAAACTGTTTTTT
NA,NA,TRBJ1-1,TRBV7-2,CASTRTGQNTEAFF,TGTGCCAGCACTCGGACGGGGCAGAACACTGAAGCTTTCTTT
NA,TRBD1,TRBJ1-1,TRBV18,CASSPRGQVNTEAFF,TGTGCCAGCTCACCCCGAGGACAGGTGAACACTGAAGCTTTCTTT
NA,NA,TRBJ1-6,TRBV14,CASSQRQDSPLHF,TGTGCCAGCAGCCAGAGGCAGGATTCACCCCTCCACTTT
NA,NA,TRBJ2-1,TRBV9,CASSVEGGGFPNEQFF,TGTGCCAGCAGCGTGGAGGGGGGAGGGTTCCCAAATGAGCAGTTCTTC
NA,NA,TRBJ2-3,TRBV28,CASSFRRNTQYF,TGTGCCAGCAGTTTCAGGCGCAATACGCAGTATTTT
NA,NA,TRBJ2-1,TRBV19,CASTSIGGFGEQFF,TGTGCCAGTACCTCGATAGGGGGATTCGGGGAGCAGTTCTTC
NA,NA,TRBJ2-6,TRBV7-2,CASSTTGGAGANVLTF,TGTGCCAGCAGCACTACAGGGGGGGCTGGGGCCAACGTCCTGACTTTC
NA,NA,TRBJ2-7,TRBV5-4,CASSLGGPAFYEQYF,TGTGCCAGCAGCTTGGGGGGCCCAGCATTCTACGAGCAGTACTTC
NA,NA,TRBJ2-1,TRBV11-2,CASSTQRQNNEQFF,TGTGCCAGCAGCACCCAGCGGCAAAACAATGAGCAGTTCTTC
NA,NA,TRBJ1-6,TRBV7-2,CASSRAGDSPLHF,TGTGCCAGCAGTCGCGCAGGGGATTCACCCCTCCACTTT
NA,TRBD2,TRBJ2-6,TRBV7-2,CASSAGLAGGGSGANVLTF,TGTGCCAGCAGCGCGGGACTAGCGGGAGGAGGCTCTGGGGCCAACGTCCTGACTTTC
NA,NA,TRBJ2-7,TRBV2,CASSTRWDNEQYF,TGTGCCAGCAGCACTCGATGGGACAACGAGCAGTACTTC
NA,NA,TRBJ2-3,TRBV7-3,CASSPPGHPSTDTQYF,TGTGCCAGCAGCCCCCCGGGACACCCTAGCACAGATACGCAGTATTTT
NA,TRBD2,TRBJ2-7,TRBV15,CATSTRLGLAGNSYEQYF,TGTGCCACCAGCACCCGATTGGGACTAGCGGGAAACTCCTACGAGCAGTACTTC
NA,NA,TRBJ1-2,TRBV30,CAWTPWGVSDYGYTF,TGTGCCTGGACCCCCTGGGGGGTTTCTGACTATGGCTACACCTTC
NA,NA,TRBJ1-3,TRBV11-3,CASSQESSGNTIYF,TGTGCCAGCAGCCAGGAGAGCTCTGGAAACACCATATATTTT
NA,NA,TRBJ2-7,TRBV6-6,CASSRSRGGFYEQYF,TGTGCCAGCAGTCGTTCGAGGGGCGGTTTCTACGAGCAGTACTTC